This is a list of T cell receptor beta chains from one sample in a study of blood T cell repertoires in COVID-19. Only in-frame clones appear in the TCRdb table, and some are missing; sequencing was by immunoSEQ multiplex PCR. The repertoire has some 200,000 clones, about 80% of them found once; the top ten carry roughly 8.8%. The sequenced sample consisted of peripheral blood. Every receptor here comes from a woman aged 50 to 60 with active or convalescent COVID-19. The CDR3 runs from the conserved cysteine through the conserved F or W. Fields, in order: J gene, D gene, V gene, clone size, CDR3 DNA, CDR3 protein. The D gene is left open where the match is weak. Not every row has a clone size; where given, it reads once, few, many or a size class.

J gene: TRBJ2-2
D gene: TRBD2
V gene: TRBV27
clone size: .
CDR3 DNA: TGTGCCAGCAGCTTAAAAACTAGCGGGGGGGTAACAACCGGGGAGCTGTTTTTT
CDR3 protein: CASSLKTSGGVTTGELFF

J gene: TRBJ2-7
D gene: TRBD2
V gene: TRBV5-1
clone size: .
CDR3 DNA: TGCGCCAGCAGCGAGGGAGGGTCTCTCACCTACGAGCAGTACTTC
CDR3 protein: CASSEGGSLTYEQYF

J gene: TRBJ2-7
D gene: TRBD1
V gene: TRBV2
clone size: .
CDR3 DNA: TGTGCCAGCAGGGGACAGGGGATGCACGAGCAGTACTTC
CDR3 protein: CASRGQGMHEQYF

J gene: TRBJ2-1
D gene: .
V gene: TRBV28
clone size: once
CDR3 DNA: TGTGCCAGCACACGGGGAGGATCCTACAATGAGCAGTTCTTC
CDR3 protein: CASTRGGSYNEQFF

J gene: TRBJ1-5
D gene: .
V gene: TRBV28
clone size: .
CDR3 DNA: TGTGCCAGCAAGGCAGGTAATCAGCCCCAGCATTTT
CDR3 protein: CASKAGNQPQHF

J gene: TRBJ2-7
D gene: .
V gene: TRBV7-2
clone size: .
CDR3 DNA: TGTGCCAGCAGCTTTTCTCAGGGCTACGAGCAGTACTTC
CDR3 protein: CASSFSQGYEQYF

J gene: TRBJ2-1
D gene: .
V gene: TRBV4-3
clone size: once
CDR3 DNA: TGCGCCAGCAGCCAAGACTTGGAGGATGAGCAGTTCTTC
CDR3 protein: CASSQDLEDEQFF

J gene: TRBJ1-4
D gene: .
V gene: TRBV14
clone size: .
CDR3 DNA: TGTGCCAGCAGCCTAGTTACTGAAAAACTGTTTTTT
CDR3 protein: CASSLVTEKLFF

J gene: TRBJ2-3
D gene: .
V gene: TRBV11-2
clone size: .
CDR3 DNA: TGTGCCAGCAGCACCAGACTAGCAGATACGCAGTATTTT
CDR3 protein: CASSTRLADTQYF

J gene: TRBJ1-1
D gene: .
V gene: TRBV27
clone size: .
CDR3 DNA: TGTGCCAGCAGTCTGTTTGGAAAGGGCGGGGGAACGAACACTGAAGCTTTCTTT
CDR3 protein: CASSLFGKGGGTNTEAFF

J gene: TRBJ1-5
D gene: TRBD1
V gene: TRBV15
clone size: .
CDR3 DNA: TGTGCCACCAGCAGAGGGGGACAGGGCAATCAGCCCCAGCATTTT
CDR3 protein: CATSRGGQGNQPQHF

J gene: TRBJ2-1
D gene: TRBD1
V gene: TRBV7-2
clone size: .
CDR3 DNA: TGTGCCAGCAGCTTAGGACAGGGGCCCTACAATGAGCAGTTCTTC
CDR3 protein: CASSLGQGPYNEQFF

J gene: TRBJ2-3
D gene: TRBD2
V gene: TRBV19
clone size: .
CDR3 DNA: TGTGCCAGTACGACTAGCGGGGGCACAGATACGCAGTATTTT
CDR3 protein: CASTTSGGTDTQYF

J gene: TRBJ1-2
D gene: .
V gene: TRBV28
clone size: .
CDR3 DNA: TGTGCCAGCAGTTTTGGACAGAACTATGGCTACACCTTC
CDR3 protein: CASSFGQNYGYTF

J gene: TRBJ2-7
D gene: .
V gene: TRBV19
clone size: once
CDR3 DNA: TGTGCCAGTAGTTCAGACCCCAGGCCCCCCTACGAGCAGTACTTC
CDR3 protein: CASSSDPRPPYEQYF

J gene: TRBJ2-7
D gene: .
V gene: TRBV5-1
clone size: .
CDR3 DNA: TGCGCCAGCAGCCTGACTCCTAGCTCCTACGAGCAGTACTTC
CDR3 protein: CASSLTPSSYEQYF